This T cell receptor (beta chain) was sequenced for a study of identical twins. This CDR3 region has 14 residues. Germline-derived CDR1 and CDR2 are MNHNS and SASEGT. Losses at the gene ends were 7 bases for V and 5 bases for J; bases not matched to a gene: 6. TCRdb used MiXCR to reprocess the 5' RACE reads, holding one entry per CDR3 protein. This table has about 550,000 distinct CDR3 sequences, approximately 20% appearing once. These data were also filed under a second study, of yellow fever vaccine responses in identical twins.

The sample was CD4+ T cells sorted from blood. This clonotype originated in a woman in her late teens or twenties in good health. This chain joins TRBV6-1 and TRBJ2-2; TRBD2 aligns across 8 bases. The CDR3 DNA reads as TGTGCCAGCAAAGCGGGAGCAGGGACCGGGGAGCTGTTTTTT. As protein: CASKAGAGTGELFF.